This T cell receptor beta chain emerged from a study of cytomegalovirus exposure and HLA in healthy donors. This clone was counted between two and nine times. Trimming cost V 2 bases and J 2 bases, with 13 bases left between them. Germline V gene lookup returns CDR1 MDHEN and CDR2 SYDVKM. The CDR3 length is 17 residues. Vbeta (60) and Jbeta (13) primers were used in the PCR. Data came from immunoSEQ multiplex PCR; TCRdb stores just in-frame clones and leaves some out. The table shows 70,000 to 100,000 clones, with around three fifths occurring only once. This sequence was found in a woman in her forties or fifties in good health and CMV-seropositive. Sample: PBMCs. V and J are TRBV28 and TRBJ2-6; perhaps TRBD2 as D (5 bases). CDR3 DNA: TGTGCCAGCAGTTTAGATGCCACGGGAACTGGGGCCAACGTCCTGACTTTC. It encodes CASSLDATGTGANVLTF.